This T cell receptor (beta chain) was observed in a study of OX40 agonist ivuxolimab in advanced cancers. Overall study findings and caveats: Clonal expansion from baseline to week 6 occurred in both CD4+ and CD8+ T cells. Some nonresponders likewise displayed low normalized T-cell clonal expansion. In general, CD8+ T cells held more expanded clones than CD4+ did, on average.

The method was immunoSEQ multiplex PCR; TCRdb's version includes in-frame clones alone and lacks a portion of them. The sample has roughly 48,000 clones; around 90% are singletons. Systemic immunosuppression or a history of autoimmune disease excluded patients. The ends were cut back, 6 bases at V and 6 bases at J, with 10 bases in the middle. The CDR3 covers 11 residues. Per the germline V gene, CDR1 is DFQATT and CDR2 is SNEGSKA (reference sequence). This clone was observed a handful of times. The antigen is unknown. Source: CD4+ or CD8+ T cells sorted from blood, taken in a trial of the OX40 agonist ivuxolimab. The receptor's source is an adult with an advanced solid tumor such as melanoma, head and neck, liver or kidney cancer. This chain connects TRBV20-1 to TRBJ2-3, with D tentatively TRBD1 or TRBD2 (6 bases each). The CDR3 protein is CSARGPDTQYF. DNA of the CDR3: TGCAGTGCACGGGGGCCGGATACGCAGTATTTT.